A selection of T cell receptor beta chains follows, all from one sample in a study of shared clonotypes between healthy human individuals. Some clones are missing from TCRdb's copy, which holds only in-frame ones; the method was immunoSEQ multiplex PCR. The table records a few million clones, 90% to 95% of them present only once. The sample consisted of naive CD4+ T cells sorted from blood. These receptors came from a man younger than 35 in good health. The CDR3 runs from the conserved cysteine through the conserved F or W. The order of the fields is V gene, CDR3 protein.

v_call: TRBV30
cdr3_aa: CAWSVLGLAGIDEQFF

v_call: TRBV5-6
cdr3_aa: CASSRGQGQETQYF

v_call: TRBV6-6
cdr3_aa: CASNPEGRNREKLFF

v_call: TRBV4-1
cdr3_aa: CASSQGGSGTYNEQFF

v_call: TRBV5-1
cdr3_aa: CATRTGPSYEQYF

v_call: TRBV27
cdr3_aa: CASTRRGTGVQHF

v_call: TRBV7-9
cdr3_aa: CASSSGTSGSWETQYF

v_call: TRBV14
cdr3_aa: CASSRVPGQVNTEAFF

v_call: TRBV4-1
cdr3_aa: CASSQDPDRTGVVF

v_call: TRBV30
cdr3_aa: CAWSGEDRQYF

v_call: TRBV5-1
cdr3_aa: CASSDRLAENTGELFF

v_call: TRBV6-5
cdr3_aa: CASRQQGNYGGYTF

v_call: TRBV6-5
cdr3_aa: CASSRQGLYGYTF

v_call: TRBV29-1
cdr3_aa: CSVVVRGSLTDTQYF

v_call: TRBV18
cdr3_aa: CASSLRGVTSGETYEQYF

v_call: TRBV27
cdr3_aa: CASSFLPSLGAGTEAFF

v_call: TRBV11-3
cdr3_aa: CASSPNAASSYEQYF

v_call: TRBV7-9
cdr3_aa: CASSFGAGEQYF

v_call: TRBV28
cdr3_aa: CASSLGGGQETQYF

v_call: TRBV5-1
cdr3_aa: CASSSLGLEQYF

v_call: TRBV6-5
cdr3_aa: CASSSRGGSNQPQHF

v_call: TRBV18
cdr3_aa: CASSQGERSQPQHF

v_call: TRBV9
cdr3_aa: CASSRQPADTQYF

v_call: TRBV28
cdr3_aa: CASSPPGTGATNEKLFF

v_call: TRBV6-6
cdr3_aa: CASSYDRGRSPLHF

v_call: TRBV11-2
cdr3_aa: CASSPGQVSYNEQFF

v_call: TRBV6-5
cdr3_aa: CASSFFAGGTDTQYF

v_call: TRBV12-1
cdr3_aa: CASSFSGRRPKNIQYF

v_call: TRBV27
cdr3_aa: CASSPRVGNQPQHF